Below are 26 T cell receptor beta chains sequenced from a single sample in a study of HIV-infected patients and healthy controls. Reverse transcription used roughly 480 ng RNA and constant-region primers for alpha and beta. Separate chain-specific third strand synthesis with multiplexing indices produced the alpha and beta libraries. From the 5' RACE reads, TCRdb called clonotypes with MiXCR, one entry per CDR3 protein. The table lists thousands of distinct CDR3 sequences, around 8.6% of them singletons, with 20% in the top ten. No cell fractionation was done, so the repertoire covers all unsorted peripheral blood T cells. The sequencing here drew on blood, taken before antiretroviral therapy. All receptors come from an adult with HIV infection.

This clonotype is labeled as medium-sized. The DNA of the CDR3 is TGTGCCAGCAGCTTCGGAGTAGCGGGCAGGTACGAGCAGTACTTC. Amino acid sequence: CASSFGVAGRYEQYF. The chain combines TRBV5-6 with TRBJ2-7; 7 nucleotides line up with TRBD2. Germline CDR1 is SGHDT and CDR2 is YYEEEE. The CDR3 consists of 15 residues. V shed 2 bases and J 4 bases; nucleotides not matched to a gene: 9.

Relative to its sample, this clonotype is medium-sized (0.01 to 0.1%). The genes are TRBV6-5 and TRBJ2-3, with a possible D match to TRBD2 (7 bases). There are 15 residues in the CDR3. Germline values: CDR1 MNHEY, CDR2 SVGAGI. V was pared by 0 bases and J by 3 bases, with 10 bases between. The CDR3 spells CASSYSRGATDTQYF. CDR3 bases: TGTGCCAGCAGTTACTCTCGGGGGGCTACAGATACGCAGTATTTT.

This clonotype is labeled as medium-sized. Sequence at one end of the junction differs from germline and may be a read error. This chain connects TRBV20-1 to TRBJ2-5; a weak D match, TRBD2 (7 bases). This CDR3 region has 14 residues. The germline gives CDR1 DFQATT, CDR2 SNEGSKA (reference sequence). CDR3 sequence: CSARAGGGRETQYF. CDR3 nucleotides: TGCAGTGCAAGAGCCGGGGGCGGGAGAGAGACCCAGTACTTC.

By sample fraction, this clonotype is medium-sized. The chain employs TRBV7-9 and TRBJ1-6; D not certain. This CDR3 has 14 residues. Between the trimmed V and J ends, which lost 2 bases and 5 bases, there was a span of 7 bases. Germline V gene sequence: CDR1 SEHNR, CDR2 FQNEAQ (reference sequence). CDR3 sequence: CASSLQGNNSPLHF. The CDR3 bases are TGTGCCAGCAGCTTACAAGGGAATAATTCACCCCTCCACTTT.

A few counts support this clonotype. The chain carries TRBV2 and TRBJ1-1; the match to TRBD1 covers 8 bases. V lost 3 bases and J lost 5; bases outside the gene matches: 5. Germline V gene sequence: CDR1 SNHLY, CDR2 FYNNEI. This CDR3 contains 14 residues. The CDR3 bases are TGTGCCAGCAGTGATACAGGGGGAAAGACTGAAGCTTTCTTT. Translation: CASSDTGGKTEAFF.

This clonotype was observed at least ten times. The V gene is TRBV12-3 or TRBV12-4, the J gene TRBJ1-1; D is ambiguous. Trimming pared 3 bases from V and 10 bases from J, leaving 9 bases between. The CDR3 runs 11 residues. The CDR3 DNA is TGTGCCAGCAGTTTCGGCGGCGTAGCTTTCTTT. This sequence encodes CASSFGGVAFF.

This clonotype is medium-sized. The chain is built from TRBV2 and TRBJ2-2; possibly TRBD1 for D (6 bases). The V end was cut by 9 bases, the J end by 5 bases, with 13 bases between. Germline lookup yields CDR1 SNHLY and CDR2 FYNNEI. This CDR3 is built from 13 residues. CDR3 sequence: CASNQGTTGELFF. Here the CDR3 DNA reads TGTGCCAGTAATCAGGGGACAACCGGGGAGCTGTTTTTT.

This clonotype is termed medium-sized. V usage is TRBV4-1 and J usage is TRBJ2-4; D is unclear. The CDR3 sequence is 14 residues long. The germline V and J ends were trimmed by 1 base and 7 bases, with 11 bases remaining between them. Per the germline V gene, CDR1 is MGHRA and CDR2 is YSYEKL. The CDR3 region has the DNA TGCGCCAGCAGCCAAGCTGCACTCAGGAACATTCAGTACTTC. Protein: CASSQAALRNIQYF.

This clonotype qualifies as medium-sized. The rearrangement links TRBV14 to TRBJ2-7; unclear D gene. This CDR3 has 11 amino acids. The germline V and J ends were trimmed by 3 bases and 0 bases, with 0 bases remaining between them. CDR1 SGHDN and CDR2 FVKESK come from the germline V gene. CDR3 sequence: CASSHSYEQYF. The CDR3 coding sequence is TGTGCCAGCAGCCACTCCTACGAGCAGTACTTC.

This clonotype is judged medium-sized (0.01 to 0.1%). The rearrangement uses TRBV24-1 and TRBJ2-1; perhaps TRBD2 as D (5 bases). The CDR3 covers 15 residues. The ends were cut back, 6 bases at V and 4 bases at J, with 15 bases in the middle. CDR1 and CDR2 (germline): KGHDR, SFDVKD. CDR3 sequence reads: CATSLQSGSYNEQFF. The CDR3 DNA follows: TGTGCCACCAGTCTGCAGAGCGGTAGTTACAATGAGCAGTTCTTC.

This clonotype was recorded many times. This chain links TRBV5-4 with TRBJ2-2; tentative D call: TRBD2 (6 bases). The CDR3 spans 16 residues. Trimming took 0 bases from V and 5 from J, leaving 14 bases between them. Germline V gives CDR1 SGHNT, CDR2 YYREEE (reference sequence). The chain's CDR3 is CASSLAGSGLTGELFF. In DNA, the CDR3 is TGTGCCAGCAGCTTGGCTGGTAGCGGTTTGACCGGGGAGCTGTTTTTT.

Notes on this clonotype: A single base separates this from a much larger clone, so it may be a read error. The chain uses TRBV30 and TRBJ2-7; no firm D call. The V gene's germline CDR1 is GTSNPN and CDR2 SVGIG (reference sequence). The CDR3 covers 15 residues. The CDR3 sequence: CAWSVGQPGSCEQYV. CDR3 nucleotide sequence: TGTGCCTGGAGTGTTGGGCAGCCAGGTTCCTGCGAGCAGTACGTC.

Relative to its sample, this clonotype is medium-sized. The genes are TRBV20-1 and TRBJ2-5, with D possibly TRBD1 on 5 matching bases. The CDR3 is made up of 12 amino acids. Trimming took off 2 bases at V and 5 bases at J, with 9 bases between the two ends. CDR1 and CDR2 (germline): DFQATT, SNEGSKA (reference sequence). The CDR3 here is CSARRGQETQYF. The CDR3 region has the DNA TGCAGTGCTAGAAGGGGCCAGGAGACCCAGTACTTC.

Many counts were recorded for this clonotype. V usage is TRBV19 and J usage is TRBJ1-5; no reliable D call. In germline, CDR1 is LNHDA, CDR2 SQIVND (reference sequence). With 1 base removed from V and 0 bases from J, the gap between germline ends came to 19 bases. CDR3 length: 19 residues. The CDR3: CASSIGTQQIRDSNQPQHF. CDR3 nucleotides: TGTGCCAGTAGTATAGGGACTCAACAGATTCGGGATAGCAATCAGCCCCAGCATTTT.

This clonotype is classed as medium-sized (0.01 to 0.1%). The junction does not match germline at one end; this may be a read error. The chain recombines TRBV7-7 with TRBJ2-5; D is uncertain. Looked up from germline, CDR1 is SSHAT and CDR2 is FNYEAQ (reference sequence). The CDR3 is 15 residues long. The CDR3 spells CASSLNDGPKETQYF. The CDR3 coding sequence is TGTGCTAGCAGCTTAAATGACGGACCTAAAGAGACCCAGTACTTC.

This clonotype was counted at least ten times. This chain uses TRBV11-2 with TRBJ2-1, with 9 bases fitting TRBD2. The CDR3 has 17 amino acids. CDR1 is SGHAT, CDR2 FQNNGV, per germline. The junction had 10 bases not matched to a gene; V was cut back by 3 bases and J by 4 bases. The CDR3 region has the DNA TGTGCCAGCAGCTTCTATCTAGCGGGACCCCCTTACAATGAGCAGTTCTTC. Protein sequence: CASSFYLAGPPYNEQFF.

This clonotype is deemed medium-sized. V gene TRBV2 combines with J gene TRBJ2-5, with D tentatively TRBD2 (7 bases). The germline gives CDR1 SNHLY, CDR2 FYNNEI. V was cut by 1 base and J by 4 bases, with 13 bases left in between. CDR3 length: 15 residues. The DNA for the CDR3 is TGTGCCAGCAGTGAAGTGGGGGGGGGGCGAGAGACCCAGTACTTC. It codes for CASSEVGGGRETQYF. The full variable domain, completed using reference TRBV2 and TRBJ2-5, is EPEVTQTPSHQVTQMGQEVILRCVPISNHLYFYWYRQILGQKVEFLVSFYNNEISEKSEIFDDQFSVERPDGSNFTLKIRSTKLEDSAMYFCASSEVGGGRETQYFGPGTRLLVL.

The table lists this clonotype with many counts. The CDR3 DNA follows: TGTGCCAGCAGCGCAAGCGAGAATGAGCAGTTCTTC. This translates into CASSASENEQFF. The chain carries TRBV9 and TRBJ2-1, with D unclear. Germline V gene lookup returns CDR1 SGDLS and CDR2 YYNGEE. V was shortened by 3 bases and J by 7 bases, with 8 bases between the two germline ends. The CDR3 has 12 amino acids.

The sample holds many counts of this clonotype. This sequence joins TRBV12-3 or TRBV12-4 and TRBJ1-6; D is unresolved. Trimming removed 3 bases at V and 9 bases at J, with 15 bases between. The CDR3 length is 15 residues. CDR3 residues: CASSFGRPTGSPLHF. Here the CDR3 DNA reads TGTGCCAGCAGTTTCGGCAGGCCAACGGGTTCACCCCTCCACTTT.

At least ten counts were recorded for this clonotype. The chain carries TRBV2 and TRBJ2-3; TRBD2 might be the D (6 bases). In germline, CDR1 is SNHLY, CDR2 FYNNEI. The CDR3 length is 15 residues. V shed 2 bases and J shed 9 bases, with 18 bases lying between them. The CDR3: CASSENRVPRGTQYF. In nucleotides, the CDR3 is TGTGCCAGCAGTGAAAACCGGGTCCCCCGGGGGACGCAGTATTTT.

This clonotype occurred many times. The CDR3 nucleotides are TGTGCCAGCAGCCGCGGGACTAGCGGCAGCACAGATACGCAGTATTTT. As protein: CASSRGTSGSTDTQYF. The J gene is TRBJ2-3, the V gene TRBV7-9, with 11 bases matching TRBD2. The CDR3 sequence is 16 residues long. V was pared by 5 bases and J by 0 bases, with 4 bases of the junction left unmatched. Germline V gene sequence: CDR1 SEHNR, CDR2 FQNEAQ (reference sequence).

This clonotype was counted at least ten times. The chain links TRBV12-3 or TRBV12-4 to TRBJ1-5; the D gene is possibly TRBD1 (6 bases). With 5 bases removed from V and 7 bases from J, the gap between germline ends came to 12 bases. The CDR3 is 13 residues long. The CDR3 DNA reads as TGTGCCAGCAGTGTACAGGGTGGGCAGCCCCAGCATTTT. Encoded protein: CASSVQGGQPQHF.

This clonotype was seen many times. CDR3 in DNA: TGTGCCATCAGTGAAAGGGGACAGGGGGACATTCAGTACTTC. Translating gives CAISERGQGDIQYF. The chain couples TRBV10-3 to TRBJ2-4; 11 nucleotides line up with TRBD1. Trimming at V came to 3 bases and at J to 8 bases, leaving 3 bases not matched to a gene. The CDR3 has 14 residues. Germline values: CDR1 ENHRY, CDR2 SYGVKD.

This clonotype appeared a few times. This sequence joins TRBV2 and TRBJ2-5, with D tentatively TRBD2 (5 bases). The germline V gene encodes CDR1 SNHLY and CDR2 FYNNEI. This CDR3 is built from 15 residues. Trimming removed 3 bases at V and 2 bases at J, with 13 bases between. CDR3 residues: CASSEAAALQETQYF. The DNA for the CDR3 is TGTGCCAGCAGTGAGGCAGCGGCCTTACAAGAGACCCAGTACTTC.

By frequency in the sample, this clonotype is medium-sized. V and J are TRBV6-1 and TRBJ1-5, with D tentatively TRBD1 (6 bases). The CDR3 extends over 15 amino acids. Germline assignment: CDR1 MNHNS and CDR2 SASEGT. V lost 6 bases, J lost 3 bases, and 15 bases lay in between. CDR3 sequence: CASRKQDRNNQPQHF. DNA for the CDR3: TGTGCCAGCAGAAAGCAAGACAGGAACAATCAGCCCCAGCATTTT.

Ten or more counts support this clonotype. This chain connects TRBV12-3 or TRBV12-4 to TRBJ1-5; D perhaps matches TRBD1 (6 bases). Deletions cut 5 bases from V and 7 bases from J, with 9 bases between. The CDR3 has 12 amino acids. This chain's CDR3 is CASSNREQPQHF. CDR3 nucleotides: TGTGCCAGCAGTAACAGGGAACAGCCCCAGCATTTT.